This is a list of T cell receptor beta chains from one sample in a study of response to subunit inactivated influenza vaccine. From the RT-PCR reads, TCRdb called clonotypes with MiXCR, one entry per CDR3 protein. Of hundreds of thousands of distinct CDR3 sequences in the sample, about 15% were seen once. The specimen comprised PBMCs from blood, sampled approximately 12 days after vaccination. The source is a man aged 50 or older who received an inactivated influenza vaccine. The CDR3 runs from the conserved cysteine through the conserved F or W. A D gene is named only where the DNA matches it firmly. Size is omitted from some rows. Given values are once, few, many or a class for expanded clones.

v_gene	d_gene	abundance	j_gene	CDR3aa	CDR3nt
TRBV6-1	.	.	TRBJ1-6	CASIGRGAYGSPLHF	TGTGCCAGCATAGGGAGGGGGGCATATGGGTCACCCCTCCACTTT
TRBV14	.	.	TRBJ1-4	CASSHLGPNEKLFF	TGTGCCAGCAGTCACCTCGGGCCAAATGAAAAACTGTTTTTT
TRBV15	.	few	TRBJ2-1	CATSPSPTGPYNEQFF	TGTGCCACCAGCCCCAGTCCGACAGGACCGTACAATGAGCAGTTCTTC
TRBV20-1	TRBD1	few	TRBJ1-2	CSARDYGQGNYGYTF	TGCAGTGCTAGAGATTACGGACAGGGGAACTATGGCTACACCTTC
TRBV2	TRBD2	.	TRBJ2-5	CAGEGLAGSAGQETQYF	TGTGCCGGCGAAGGGCTAGCGGGGTCCGCGGGGCAAGAGACCCAGTACTTC
TRBV9	.	few	TRBJ2-2	CASSVFVTNTGELFF	TGTGCCAGCAGCGTATTTGTGACGAACACCGGGGAGCTGTTTTTT
TRBV19	.	.	TRBJ1-1	CASRGVTEAFF	TGTGCCAGTAGGGGGGTGACTGAAGCTTTCTTT
TRBV2	TRBD2	.	TRBJ2-1	CASKRDAGREQFF	TGTGCCAGCAAGCGGGACGCTGGACGTGAGCAGTTCTTC
TRBV12-3/TRBV12-4	.	.	TRBJ2-7	CASSPQTGRGYEQYF	TGTGCCAGCAGCCCTCAGACTGGGAGGGGGTACGAGCAGTACTTC
TRBV6-1	.	many	TRBJ1-1	CASSPAGDNTEAFF	TGTGCCAGCAGCCCCGCGGGGGACAACACTGAAGCTTTCTTT
TRBV7-2	.	.	TRBJ1-6	CASSLVVGGSPLHF	TGTGCCAGCAGCTTAGTTGTTGGGGGTTCACCCCTCCACTTT